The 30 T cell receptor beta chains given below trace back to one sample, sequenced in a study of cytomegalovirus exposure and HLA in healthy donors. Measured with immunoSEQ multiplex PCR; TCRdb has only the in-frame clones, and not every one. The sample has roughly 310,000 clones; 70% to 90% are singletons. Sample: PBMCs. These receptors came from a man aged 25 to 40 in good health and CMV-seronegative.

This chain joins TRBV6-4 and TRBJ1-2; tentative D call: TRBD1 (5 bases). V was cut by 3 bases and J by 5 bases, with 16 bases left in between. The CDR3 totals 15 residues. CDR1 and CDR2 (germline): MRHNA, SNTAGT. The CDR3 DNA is TGTGCCAGCAGTGAAAATGGGCAGGGTCCGTATGGCTACACCTTC. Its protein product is CASSENGQGPYGYTF.

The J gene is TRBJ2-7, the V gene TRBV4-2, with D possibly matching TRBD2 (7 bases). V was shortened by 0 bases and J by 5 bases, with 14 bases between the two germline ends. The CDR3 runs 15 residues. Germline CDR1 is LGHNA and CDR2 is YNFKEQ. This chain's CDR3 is CASSQDLGGANEQYF. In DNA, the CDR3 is TGTGCCAGCAGCCAAGATCTGGGGGGGGCCAACGAGCAGTACTTC.

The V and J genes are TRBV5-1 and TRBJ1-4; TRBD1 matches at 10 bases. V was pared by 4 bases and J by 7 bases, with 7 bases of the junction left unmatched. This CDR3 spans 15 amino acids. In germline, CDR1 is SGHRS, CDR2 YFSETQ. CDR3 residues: CASSQTTGGFEKLFF. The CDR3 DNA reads TGCGCCAGCAGCCAAACGACAGGGGGCTTTGAAAAACTGTTTTTT.

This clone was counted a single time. CDR3 in amino acids: CASSSLETGDEKLFF. In DNA form, the CDR3 reads TGCGCCAGCAGCTCCCTTGAGACAGGGGATGAAAAACTGTTTTTT. The chain links TRBV5-1 to TRBJ1-4; 8 bases are shared with TRBD1. Germline V gene lookup returns CDR1 SGHRS and CDR2 YFSETQ. This CDR3 has 15 residues. Trimming took 3 bases from V and 6 from J; bases not matched to a gene: 7. Using reference TRBV5-1 and TRBJ1-4 for the parts outside the CDR3, the full variable domain is KAGVTQTPRYLIKTRGQQVTLSCSPISGHRSVSWYQQTPGQGLQFLFEYFSETQRNKGNFPGRFSGRQFSNSRSEMNVSTLELGDSALYLCASSSLETGDEKLFFGSGTQLSVL.

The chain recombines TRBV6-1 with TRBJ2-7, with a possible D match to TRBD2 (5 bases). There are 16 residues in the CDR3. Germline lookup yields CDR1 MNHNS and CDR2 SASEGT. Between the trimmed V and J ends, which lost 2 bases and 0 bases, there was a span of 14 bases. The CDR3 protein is CASSEMKTGSSYEQYF. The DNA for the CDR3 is TGTGCCAGCAGTGAAATGAAGACGGGAAGCTCCTACGAGCAGTACTTC.

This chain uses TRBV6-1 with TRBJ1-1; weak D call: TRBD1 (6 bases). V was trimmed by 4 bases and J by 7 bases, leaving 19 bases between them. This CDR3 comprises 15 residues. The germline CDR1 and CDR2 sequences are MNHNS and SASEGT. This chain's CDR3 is CASSVGTRYVGEAFF. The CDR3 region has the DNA TGTGCCAGCAGTGTGGGGACAAGGTATGTGGGTGAAGCTTTCTTT.

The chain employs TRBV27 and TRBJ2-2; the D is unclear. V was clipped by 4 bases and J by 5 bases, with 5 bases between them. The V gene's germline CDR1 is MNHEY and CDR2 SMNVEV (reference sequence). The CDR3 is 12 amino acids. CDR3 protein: CASSSLTGELFF. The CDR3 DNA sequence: TGTGCCAGCAGTTCTTTGACCGGGGAGCTGTTTTTT.

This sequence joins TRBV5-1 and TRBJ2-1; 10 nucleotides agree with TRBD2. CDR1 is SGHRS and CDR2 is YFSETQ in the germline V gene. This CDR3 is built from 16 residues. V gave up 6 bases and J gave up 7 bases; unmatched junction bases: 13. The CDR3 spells CASKTTTSGARNEQFF. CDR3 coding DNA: TGCGCCAGCAAGACTACTACTAGCGGGGCTCGAAATGAGCAGTTCTTC.

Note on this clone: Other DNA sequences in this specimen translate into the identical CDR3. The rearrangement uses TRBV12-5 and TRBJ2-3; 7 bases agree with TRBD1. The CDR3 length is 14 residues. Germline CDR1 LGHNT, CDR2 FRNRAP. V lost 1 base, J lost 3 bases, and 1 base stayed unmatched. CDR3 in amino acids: CASGLGQGTDTQYF. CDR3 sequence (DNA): TGTGCTAGTGGTTTGGGACAGGGTACAGATACGCAGTATTTT.

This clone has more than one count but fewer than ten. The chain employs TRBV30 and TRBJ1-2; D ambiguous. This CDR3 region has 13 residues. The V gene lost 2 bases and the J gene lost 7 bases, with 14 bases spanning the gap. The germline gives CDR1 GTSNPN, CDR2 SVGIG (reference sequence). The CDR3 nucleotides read TGTGCCTGGAGTAAGGGATCGGGAATTGGCTACACCTTC. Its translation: CAWSKGSGIGYTF.

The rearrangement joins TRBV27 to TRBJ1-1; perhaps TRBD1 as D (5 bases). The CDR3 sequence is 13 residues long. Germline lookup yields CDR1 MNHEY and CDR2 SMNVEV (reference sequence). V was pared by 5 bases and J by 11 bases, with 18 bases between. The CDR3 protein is CASSLHEKGYAFF. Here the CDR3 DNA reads TGTGCCAGCAGTCTCCATGAGAAGGGGTATGCTTTCTTT.

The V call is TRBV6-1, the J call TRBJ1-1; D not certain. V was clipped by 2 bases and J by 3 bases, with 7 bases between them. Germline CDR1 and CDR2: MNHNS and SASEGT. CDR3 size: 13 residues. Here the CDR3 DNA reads TGTGCCAGCAGTGAATGGGAGGACACTGAAGCTTTCTTT. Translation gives CASSEWEDTEAFF.

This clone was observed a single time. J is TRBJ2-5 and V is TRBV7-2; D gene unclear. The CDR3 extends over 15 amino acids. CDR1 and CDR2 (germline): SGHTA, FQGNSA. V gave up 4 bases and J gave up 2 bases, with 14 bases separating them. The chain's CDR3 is CASSSTLGVQETQYF. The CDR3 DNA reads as TGTGCCAGCAGCTCAACACTCGGAGTACAAGAGACCCAGTACTTC. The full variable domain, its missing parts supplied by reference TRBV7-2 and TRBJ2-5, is GAGVSQSPSNKVTEKGKDVELRCDPISGHTALYWYRQSLGQGLEFLIYFQGNSAPDKSGLPSDRFSAERTGGSVSTLTIQRTQQEDSAVYLCASSSTLGVQETQYFGPGTRLLVL.

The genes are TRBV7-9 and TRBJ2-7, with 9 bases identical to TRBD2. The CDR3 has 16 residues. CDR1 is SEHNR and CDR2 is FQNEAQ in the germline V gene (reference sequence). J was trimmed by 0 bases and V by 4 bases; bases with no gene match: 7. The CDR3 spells CASSSPSSGVSYEQYF. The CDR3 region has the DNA TGTGCCAGCAGCTCCCCGTCTAGCGGGGTCTCCTACGAGCAGTACTTC.

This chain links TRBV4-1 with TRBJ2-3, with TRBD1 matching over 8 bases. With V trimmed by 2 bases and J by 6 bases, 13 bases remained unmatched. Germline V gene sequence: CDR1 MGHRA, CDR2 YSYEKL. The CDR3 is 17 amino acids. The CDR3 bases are TGCGCCAGCAGCCAAACCCCGGCCGGACAGGGTGCCGATACGCAGTATTTT. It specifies CASSQTPAGQGADTQYF.

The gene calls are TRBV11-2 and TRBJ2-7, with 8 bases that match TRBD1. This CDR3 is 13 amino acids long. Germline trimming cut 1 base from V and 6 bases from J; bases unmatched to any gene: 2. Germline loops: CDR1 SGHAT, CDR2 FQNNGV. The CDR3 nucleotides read TGTGCCAGCAGCTTAGCAGACAGGGGCGAGCAGTACTTC. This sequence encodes CASSLADRGEQYF.

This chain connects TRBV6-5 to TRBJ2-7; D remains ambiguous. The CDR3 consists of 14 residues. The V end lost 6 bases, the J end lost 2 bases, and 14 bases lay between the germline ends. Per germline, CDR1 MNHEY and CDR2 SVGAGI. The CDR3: CASRPNQRAYEQYF. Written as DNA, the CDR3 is TGTGCCAGCAGACCGAATCAGCGCGCCTACGAGCAGTACTTC.

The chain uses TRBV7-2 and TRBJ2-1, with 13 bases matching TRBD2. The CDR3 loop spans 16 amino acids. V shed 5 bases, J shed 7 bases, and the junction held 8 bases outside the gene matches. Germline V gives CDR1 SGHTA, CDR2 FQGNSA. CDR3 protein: CASSPSLGLAGNEQFF. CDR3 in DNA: TGTGCCAGCAGCCCGAGCCTGGGACTAGCGGGGAATGAGCAGTTCTTC.

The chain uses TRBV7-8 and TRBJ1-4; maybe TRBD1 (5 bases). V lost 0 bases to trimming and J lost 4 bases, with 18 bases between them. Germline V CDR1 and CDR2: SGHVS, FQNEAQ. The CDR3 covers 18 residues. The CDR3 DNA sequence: TGTGCCAGCAGCTTAGCGGTTCAGGGATCGGTTGGTAATGAAAAACTGTTTTTT. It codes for CASSLAVQGSVGNEKLFF.

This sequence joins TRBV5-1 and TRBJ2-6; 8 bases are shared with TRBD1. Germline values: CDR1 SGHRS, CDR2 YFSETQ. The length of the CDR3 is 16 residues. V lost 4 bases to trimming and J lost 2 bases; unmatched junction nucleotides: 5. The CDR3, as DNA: TGCGCCAGCAGCCTGACGACAGGGGCTGGGGCCAACGTCCTGACTTTC. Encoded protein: CASSLTTGAGANVLTF.

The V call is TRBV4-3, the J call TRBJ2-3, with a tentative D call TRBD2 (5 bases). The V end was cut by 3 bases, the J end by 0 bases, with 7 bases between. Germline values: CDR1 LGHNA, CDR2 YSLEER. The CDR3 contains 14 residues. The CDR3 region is CASSQDSSTDTQYF. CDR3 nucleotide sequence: TGCGCCAGCAGCCAGGACTCTAGCACAGATACGCAGTATTTT.

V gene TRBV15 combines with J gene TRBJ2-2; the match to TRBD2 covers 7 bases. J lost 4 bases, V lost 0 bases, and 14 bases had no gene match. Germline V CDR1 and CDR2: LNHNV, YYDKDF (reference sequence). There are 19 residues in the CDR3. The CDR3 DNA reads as TGTGCCACCAGCAGAGATAGCTTAGCAGCGGGGTACTCCACCGGGGAGCTGTTTTTT. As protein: CATSRDSLAAGYSTGELFF.

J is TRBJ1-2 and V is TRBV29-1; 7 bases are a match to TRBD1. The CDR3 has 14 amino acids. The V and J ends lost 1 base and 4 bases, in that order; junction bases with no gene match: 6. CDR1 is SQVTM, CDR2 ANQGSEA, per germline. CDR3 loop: CSVEGGGASYGYTF. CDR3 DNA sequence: TGCAGCGTTGAAGGAGGGGGCGCTTCCTATGGCTACACCTTC.

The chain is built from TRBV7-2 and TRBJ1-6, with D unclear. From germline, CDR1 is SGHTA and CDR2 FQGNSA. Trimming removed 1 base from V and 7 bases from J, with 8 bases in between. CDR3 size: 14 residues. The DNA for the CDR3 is TGTGCCAGCAGCTTAGACCAGGTCAATTCACCCCTCCACTTT. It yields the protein CASSLDQVNSPLHF.

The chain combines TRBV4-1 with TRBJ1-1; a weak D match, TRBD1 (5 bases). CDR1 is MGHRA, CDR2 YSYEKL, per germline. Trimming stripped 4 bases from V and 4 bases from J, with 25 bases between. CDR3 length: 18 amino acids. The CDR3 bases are TGCGCCAGCAGCCTCGGGTGGTCGGCAGGGAAGGGGATCACTGAAGCTTTCTTT. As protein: CASSLGWSAGKGITEAFF.

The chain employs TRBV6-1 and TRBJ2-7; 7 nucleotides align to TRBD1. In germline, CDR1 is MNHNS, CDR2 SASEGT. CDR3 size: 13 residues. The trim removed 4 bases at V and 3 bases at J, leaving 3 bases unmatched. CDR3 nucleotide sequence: TGTGCCAGCAGTGTTGACAGGGACTACGAGCAGTACTTC. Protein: CASSVDRDYEQYF.

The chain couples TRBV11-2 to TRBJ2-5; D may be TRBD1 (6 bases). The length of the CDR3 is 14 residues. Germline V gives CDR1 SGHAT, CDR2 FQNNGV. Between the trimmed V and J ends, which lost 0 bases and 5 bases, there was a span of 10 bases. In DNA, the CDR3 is TGTGCCAGCAGCTTAGAACCAGGGGTGGAGACCCAGTACTTC. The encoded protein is CASSLEPGVETQYF.

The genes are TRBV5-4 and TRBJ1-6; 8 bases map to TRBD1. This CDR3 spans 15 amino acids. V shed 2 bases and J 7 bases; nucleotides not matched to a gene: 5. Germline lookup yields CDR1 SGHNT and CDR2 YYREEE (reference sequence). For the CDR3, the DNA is TGTGCCAGCAGCTTCGGACAGGGAGGCAATTCACCCCTCCACTTT. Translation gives CASSFGQGGNSPLHF. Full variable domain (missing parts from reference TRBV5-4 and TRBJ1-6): ETGVTQSPTHLIKTRGQQVTLRCSSQSGHNTVSWYQQALGQGPQFIFQYYREEENGRGNFPPRFSGLQFPNYSSELNVNALELDDSALYLCASSFGQGGNSPLHFGNGTRLTVT.

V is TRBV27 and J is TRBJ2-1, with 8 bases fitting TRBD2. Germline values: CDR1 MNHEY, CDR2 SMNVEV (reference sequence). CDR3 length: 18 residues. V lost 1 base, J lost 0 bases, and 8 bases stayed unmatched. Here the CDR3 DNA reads TGTGCCAGCAGTTTATGGCGGGGGGACACCTTCTCCTACAATGAGCAGTTCTTC. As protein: CASSLWRGDTFSYNEQFF.

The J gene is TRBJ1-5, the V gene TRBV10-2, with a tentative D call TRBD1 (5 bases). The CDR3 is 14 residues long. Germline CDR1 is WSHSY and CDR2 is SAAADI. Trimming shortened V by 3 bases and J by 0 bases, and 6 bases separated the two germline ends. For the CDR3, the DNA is TGCGCCAGCAGTGATAGGGGTAGCAATCAGCCCCAGCATTTT. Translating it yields CASSDRGSNQPQHF.